This entry lists 27 T cell receptor beta chains sequenced from one sample in a study of identical twins. TCRdb reprocessed the 5' RACE reads with MiXCR, giving one entry per CDR3 protein. This table holds 350,000 to 450,000 distinct CDR3 sequences, about a fifth found once. Material for sequencing was naive T cells sorted from blood. The receptor source for this set is a man in his fifties in good health.

The rearrangement uses TRBV12-3 or TRBV12-4 and TRBJ1-2, with unresolved D. The length of the CDR3 is 14 residues. V gave up 3 bases and J gave up 8 bases, with 16 bases separating them. CDR3 region: CASSFSVSPTGYTF. The CDR3 coding sequence is TGTGCCAGCAGTTTTTCTGTCTCGCCGACCGGCTACACCTTC.

The V gene is TRBV20-1, the J gene TRBJ1-4, with D perhaps matching TRBD1 (5 bases). Trimming stripped 6 bases from V and 8 bases from J, with 19 bases between. Looked up from germline, CDR1 is DFQATT and CDR2 is SNEGSKA (reference sequence). CDR3 length: 14 amino acids. The CDR3 nucleotides are TGCAGTGCAGGACGAGACAGACTTGGAGAAAAACTGTTTTTT. Translation: CSAGRDRLGEKLFF.

This chain joins TRBV5-1 and TRBJ2-2; D not resolved. Germline V lookup: CDR1 SGHRS, CDR2 YFSETQ. V lost 4 bases and J 2 bases, leaving 12 bases between the germline ends. The CDR3 extends over 15 amino acids. For the CDR3, the DNA is TGCGCCAGCAGCCCCCCACCGGAAAACACCGGGGAGCTGTTTTTT. It is translated as CASSPPPENTGELFF.

This chain joins TRBV29-1 and TRBJ2-3, with 10 bases aligning to TRBD1. Germline V gene lookup returns CDR1 SQVTM and CDR2 ANQGSEA. The length of the CDR3 is 13 residues. After removal of 6 bases from V and 8 bases from J, the junction contained 8 bases not matched to a gene. CDR3 coding DNA: TGCAGCGTGGGTGACAGGGGGCGGGTTACGCAGTATTTT. The encoded protein is CSVGDRGRVTQYF.

The rearrangement joins TRBV7-9 to TRBJ2-7; D remains unclear. Germline V gene lookup returns CDR1 SEHNR and CDR2 FQNEAQ (reference sequence). The CDR3 spans 15 residues. V dropped 1 base and J dropped 3 bases, with 13 bases sitting between them. CDR3 nucleotides: TGTGCCAGCAGCTTAGTCCCCAGTGATGACTACGAGCAGTACTTC. It specifies CASSLVPSDDYEQYF.

The chain uses TRBV12-3 or TRBV12-4 and TRBJ2-2; D unclear. CDR3 length: 14 residues. V lost 7 bases and J lost 0, with 9 bases in between. The CDR3 is CASNRVPNTGELFF. The CDR3 DNA sequence: TGTGCCAGCAATCGGGTTCCGAACACCGGGGAGCTGTTTTTT.

The CDR3 loop reads CASSFGRGTTNEKLFF. The CDR3 coding sequence is TGTGCCAGCAGCTTTGGTCGGGGGACGACTAATGAAAAACTGTTTTTT. The chain uses TRBV7-9 and TRBJ1-4; D perhaps matches TRBD1 (5 bases). Trimming left V 3 bases short and J 2 bases short, with 13 bases between. This CDR3 has 16 residues. CDR1 and CDR2 from the germline V gene are SEHNR and FQNEAQ (reference sequence). Complete variable domain (other parts from reference TRBV7-9 and TRBJ1-4): DTGVSQNPRHKITKRGQNVTFRCDPISEHNRLYWYRQTLGQGPEFLTYFQNEAQLEKSRLLSDRFSAERPKGSFSTLEIQRTEQGDSAMYLCASSFGRGTTNEKLFFGSGTQLSVL.

Ten or more counts support this clonotype. V gene TRBV18 combines with J gene TRBJ2-3; possible D gene TRBD1, 6 bases. V shed 1 base and J shed 5 bases, with 7 bases lying between them. The germline gives CDR1 KGHSH, CDR2 LQKENI. CDR3 size: 13 residues. The CDR3 spells CASSPRQEDTQYF. The DNA for the CDR3 is TGTGCCAGCTCACCACGACAGGAAGATACGCAGTATTTT.

Only a few counts were recorded for this clonotype. The chain links TRBV12-3 or TRBV12-4 to TRBJ1-2; D remains ambiguous. The CDR3 consists of 15 residues. The germline V and J ends were trimmed by 0 bases and 7 bases, with 15 bases remaining between them. CDR3 amino acids: CASSLAHPGIGGYTF. The CDR3 coding sequence is TGTGCCAGCAGTTTAGCGCACCCCGGGATAGGTGGCTACACCTTC.

V is TRBV5-1 and J is TRBJ2-6; 7 nucleotides line up with TRBD1. The CDR3 consists of 21 residues. Germline values: CDR1 SGHRS, CDR2 YFSETQ. The trim removed 0 bases at V and 1 base at J, leaving 16 bases unmatched. DNA of the CDR3: TGCGCCAGCAGCTTGGCCTCTTACCCCGGACAGGAACCGTCTGGGGCCAACGTCCTGACTTTC. Protein product: CASSLASYPGQEPSGANVLTF.

Many counts were recorded for this clonotype. DNA for the CDR3: TGCAGTGCTATTTGGAGAGCGAACACCATATATTTT. This encodes CSAIWRANTIYF. The chain uses TRBV20-1 and TRBJ1-3, with D unresolved. This CDR3 has 12 residues. The germline V and J ends were trimmed by 4 bases and 7 bases, with 11 bases remaining between them. Germline V gene sequence: CDR1 DFQATT, CDR2 SNEGSKA (reference sequence).

This clonotype was seen many times. The chain combines TRBV15 with TRBJ2-5, with D perhaps TRBD1 (5 bases). The CDR3 has 15 amino acids. Trimming removed 1 base from V and 5 bases from J, with 14 bases in between. CDR1 LNHNV and CDR2 YYDKDF come from the germline V gene (reference sequence). This chain's CDR3 is CATSRVPGNRETQYF. DNA for the CDR3: TGTGCCACCAGCAGAGTCCCAGGGAACCGGGAGACCCAGTACTTC.

This clonotype was found a few times. The rearrangement uses TRBV6-5 and TRBJ1-2; D is undetermined. The CDR3 extends over 15 amino acids. V was clipped by 3 bases and J by 7 bases, with 18 bases between them. Germline values: CDR1 MNHEY, CDR2 SVGAGI. The CDR3 nucleotides read TGTGCCAGCAGTTATCGGTTGGGCATCCCTCCTGGCTACACCTTC. Its translation: CASSYRLGIPPGYTF.

V and J are TRBV29-1 and TRBJ2-3; D is undetermined. V dropped 6 bases and J dropped 0 bases, with 10 bases sitting between them. CDR3 size: 13 residues. Germline V CDR1 and CDR2: SQVTM, ANQGSEA. CDR3 loop: CSVGYASTDTQYF. CDR3 nucleotide sequence: TGCAGCGTGGGATATGCCAGCACAGATACGCAGTATTTT.

The gene calls are TRBV9 and TRBJ2-5, with D unresolved. Trimming took 1 base from V and 5 from J, leaving 9 bases between them. From germline, CDR1 is SGDLS and CDR2 YYNGEE. CDR3 length equals 13 residues. The CDR3: CASSVLGWETQYF. CDR3 DNA sequence: TGTGCCAGCAGCGTACTGGGGTGGGAGACCCAGTACTTC.

This clonotype was counted ten times or more. The chain combines TRBV10-2 with TRBJ2-5; TRBD2 might be the D (5 bases). Per germline, CDR1 WSHSY and CDR2 SAAADI. The CDR3 consists of 16 residues. Trimming left V 2 bases short and J 5 bases short, with 18 bases between. The CDR3, as DNA: TGCGCCAGCAGTGAGAAGGGAGAAATCCTAGGGGAGACCCAGTACTTC. It yields the protein CASSEKGEILGETQYF.

This chain uses TRBV5-4 with TRBJ2-5, with a possible D match to TRBD2 (5 bases). The CDR3 runs to 16 residues. Trimming pared 3 bases from V and 1 base from J, leaving 16 bases between. The germline gives CDR1 SGHNT, CDR2 YYREEE (reference sequence). CDR3 DNA: TGTGCCAGCAGCTGGGGTGGGAGAGGACCCCAAGAGACCCAGTACTTC. Residues: CASSWGGRGPQETQYF.

The chain is built from TRBV28 and TRBJ2-5; TRBD1 agrees at 8 bases. V shed 5 bases, J shed 4 bases, and the junction held 3 bases outside the gene matches. The CDR3 has 13 residues. In germline, CDR1 is MDHEN, CDR2 SYDVKM. The CDR3 reads CASSDTGGETQYF. In DNA form, the CDR3 reads TGTGCCAGCAGTGACACAGGGGGAGAGACCCAGTACTTC.

This clonotype was detected a few times. The chain couples TRBV5-1 to TRBJ1-1, with D perhaps matching TRBD1 (6 bases). Trimming cost V 4 bases and J 0 bases, with 16 bases left between them. Looked up from germline, CDR1 is SGHRS and CDR2 is YFSETQ. The CDR3 runs 16 residues. The CDR3 DNA reads TGCGCCAGCAGCATCCTCGGACAGACCATGAACACTGAAGCTTTCTTT. This codes for CASSILGQTMNTEAFF.

This clonotype was seen more than once but under ten times. This chain connects TRBV10-3 to TRBJ1-1, with TRBD1 matching 7 bases. V dropped 2 bases and J dropped 6; count of bases not matched to a gene: 21. CDR3 length: 19 amino acids. Germline CDR1 and CDR2: ENHRY and SYGVKD. The CDR3 reads CAISEHKKGGGGVGSEAFF. The CDR3 DNA follows: TGTGCCATCAGTGAGCATAAGAAAGGGGGCGGAGGAGTAGGATCTGAAGCTTTCTTT.

J is TRBJ2-7 and V is TRBV15; D is uncertain. Germline V lookup: CDR1 LNHNV, CDR2 YYDKDF (reference sequence). With 1 base removed from V and 3 bases from J, the gap between germline ends came to 10 bases. The CDR3 spans 14 residues. The CDR3 sequence is CATSRVGSHYEQYF. The DNA for the CDR3 is TGTGCCACCAGCAGAGTAGGTTCGCACTACGAGCAGTACTTC.

In this sample, this clonotype turned up many times. V is TRBV25-1 and J is TRBJ2-7; a possible D gene is TRBD2 (5 bases). Trimming left V 2 bases short and J 9 bases short, with 11 bases between. The CDR3 sequence is 12 residues long. CDR1 and CDR2 from the germline V gene are MGHDK and SYGVNS. In nucleotides, the CDR3 is TGTGCCAGCAGTGAACACGGGGTCGGGCAGTACTTC. It translates to CASSEHGVGQYF.

This clonotype has more than one count but fewer than ten. V usage is TRBV5-1 and J usage is TRBJ2-2, with D maybe TRBD2 (6 bases). Germline assignment: CDR1 SGHRS and CDR2 YFSETQ. The ends were cut back, 0 bases at V and 5 bases at J, with 11 bases in the middle. The CDR3 length is 15 residues. The chain's CDR3 is CASSLVAGRTGELFF. Written as DNA, the CDR3 is TGCGCCAGCAGCTTGGTTGCAGGGAGGACCGGGGAGCTGTTTTTT.

This clonotype was counted many times. The chain couples TRBV9 to TRBJ2-7; 9 bases align to TRBD1. Per germline, CDR1 SGDLS and CDR2 YYNGEE. The CDR3 runs 14 residues. V lost 3 bases and J lost 5; bases outside the gene matches: 6. The CDR3 protein is CASSAGQGSNEQYF. In DNA, the CDR3 is TGTGCCAGCAGCGCGGGACAGGGTTCGAACGAGCAGTACTTC. Based on the CDR3 plus reference TRBV9 and TRBJ2-7, the full variable domain is DSGVTQTPKHLITATGQRVTLRCSPRSGDLSVYWYQQSLDQGLQFLIQYYNGEERAKGNILERFSAQQFPDLHSELNLSSLELGDSALYFCASSAGQGSNEQYFGPGTRLTVT.

This clonotype was found a few times. V gene TRBV5-4 combines with J gene TRBJ2-5, with D possibly matching TRBD2 (5 bases). The V end was cut by 4 bases, the J end by 2 bases, with 15 bases between. The germline V gene has CDR1 SGHNT and CDR2 YYREEE (reference sequence). This CDR3 has 15 residues. The CDR3 is CASSNDPGSQETQYF. As DNA, the CDR3 is TGTGCCAGCAGCAATGATCCGGGATCTCAAGAGACCCAGTACTTC.

The chain employs TRBV6-5 and TRBJ2-1, with a possible D match to TRBD2 (6 bases). V dropped 3 bases and J dropped 2 bases, with 8 bases sitting between them. This CDR3 has 14 amino acids. CDR1 is MNHEY, CDR2 SVGAGI, per germline. CDR3 nucleotide sequence: TGTGCCAGCAGTTATGGACTACCCTACAATGAGCAGTTCTTC. Residues: CASSYGLPYNEQFF.

The chain employs TRBV10-2 and TRBJ1-4; possibly TRBD1 for D (5 bases). Germline V lookup: CDR1 WSHSY, CDR2 SAAADI. This CDR3 has 13 amino acids. Trimming took 6 bases from V and 5 from J, leaving 10 bases between them. CDR3 residues: CASSEQGNEKLFF. DNA of the CDR3: TGCGCCAGCAGCGAGCAGGGAAATGAAAAACTGTTTTTT.